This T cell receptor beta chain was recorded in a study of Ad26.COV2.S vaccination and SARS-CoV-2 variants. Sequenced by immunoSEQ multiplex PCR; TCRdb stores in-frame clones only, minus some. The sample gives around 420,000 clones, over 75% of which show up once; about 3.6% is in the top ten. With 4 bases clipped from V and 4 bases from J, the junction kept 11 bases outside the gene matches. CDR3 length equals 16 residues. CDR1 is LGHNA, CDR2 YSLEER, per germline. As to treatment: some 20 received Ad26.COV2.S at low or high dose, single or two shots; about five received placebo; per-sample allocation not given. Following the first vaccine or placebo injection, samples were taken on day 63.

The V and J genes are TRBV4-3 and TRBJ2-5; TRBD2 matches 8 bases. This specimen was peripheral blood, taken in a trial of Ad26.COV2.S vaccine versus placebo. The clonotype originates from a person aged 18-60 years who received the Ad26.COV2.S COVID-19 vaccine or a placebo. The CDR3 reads CASSPIRGGRGETQYF. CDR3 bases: TGCGCCAGCAGCCCTATTCGCGGGGGGAGGGGAGAGACCCAGTACTTC.